The T cell receptor (beta chain) under discussion was sequenced for a study of T-cell reconstitution after alpha-beta-depleted transplantation in children. Researchers prepared the TCRbeta library using unique molecular identifiers, the study reports. TCRdb redid the calling of the PCR reads with MiXCR, one entry per CDR3 protein. The data hold about 580,000 distinct CDR3 sequences, with over 20% observed a single time. General observations from the study: Several hundred expanded graft clones reportedly supplied alpha-beta T cells about two months after transplant. Where some patients showed high TCRbeta diversity at day 60, it came from recipient T cells and thymic progenitors that had survived. Newly produced T cells mostly accounted for T-cell counts and diversity one year post-transplant.

The sample holds a few counts of this clonotype. What it binds is not known. This CDR3 has 16 residues. The V gene's germline CDR1 is SEHNR and CDR2 FQNEAQ (reference sequence). Unmatched junction bases numbered 4, after V lost 0 bases and J lost 0 bases. Sequencing used PBMCs, obtained before TCRalphabeta/CD19-depleted stem cell transplant. The gene calls are TRBV7-9 and TRBJ1-1; 7 nucleotides match TRBD1. The TCR sequence derives from a boy younger than two with Wiskott-Aldrich syndrome, due to receive a stem cell transplant. Written as DNA, the CDR3 is TGTGCCAGCAGCTTAGCGAGGACAGGAATGAACACTGAAGCTTTCTTT. Its protein product is CASSLARTGMNTEAFF.